The 30 T cell receptor beta chains given below trace back to one sample, sequenced in a study of T cells after yellow fever vaccination. MiXCR was run by TCRdb on the 5' RACE reads, yielding one entry per CDR3 protein. The sample has about 250,000 distinct CDR3 sequences; roughly 3.7% are singletons. The material sequenced was PBMCs, taken 15 days after the yellow fever booster vaccination. These receptors were collected from a man between 18 and 29 years old who received the YFV17D yellow fever vaccine.

This clonotype was detected many times. This chain connects TRBV12-3 or TRBV12-4 to TRBJ1-6; possible D gene TRBD1, 5 bases. This CDR3 is built from 14 residues. V was trimmed by 3 bases and J by 7 bases, leaving 10 bases between them. The DNA of the CDR3 is TGTGCCAGCAGTTTCTCAAGACAGAATTCACCCCTCCACTTT. Protein sequence: CASSFSRQNSPLHF.

There are many counts of this clonotype. The rearrangement uses TRBV5-1 and TRBJ2-1; weak D call: TRBD1 (5 bases). The CDR3 length is 12 residues. The V end lost 4 bases, the J end lost 3 bases, and 5 bases lay between the germline ends. Germline assignment: CDR1 SGHRS and CDR2 YFSETQ. CDR3 DNA: TGCGCCAGCAGCACAGGCTACAATGAGCAGTTCTTC. Protein sequence: CASSTGYNEQFF. Full variable domain (remainder filled in from reference TRBV5-1 and TRBJ2-1): KAGVTQTPRYLIKTRGQQVTLSCSPISGHRSVSWYQQTPGQGLQFLFEYFSETQRNKGNFPGRFSGRQFSNSRSEMNVSTLELGDSALYLCASSTGYNEQFFGPGTRLTVL.

This clonotype appeared many times. V usage is TRBV5-4 and J usage is TRBJ2-5; 8 bases fit TRBD1. Germline CDR1 is SGHNT and CDR2 is YYREEE (reference sequence). With V trimmed by 4 bases and J by 5 bases, 7 bases remained unmatched. The CDR3 has 14 residues. The CDR3 loop reads CASSRQGSVETQYF. The CDR3 DNA reads TGTGCCAGCAGCAGACAGGGGTCGGTGGAGACCCAGTACTTC.

In its sample, this clonotype was seen many times. The chain combines TRBV5-4 with TRBJ1-2; 7 nucleotides align to TRBD1. Germline trimming cut 5 bases from V and 3 bases from J; bases unmatched to any gene: 4. This CDR3 is built from 13 residues. Germline-derived CDR1 and CDR2 are SGHNT and YYREEE (reference sequence). In DNA form, the CDR3 reads TGTGCCAGCAGTTTAGACAGGGACTATGGCTACACCTTC. Amino acid sequence: CASSLDRDYGYTF.

In its sample, this clonotype was seen many times. V is TRBV29-1 and J is TRBJ1-5, with D possibly being TRBD1 (5 bases). Deletions cut 4 bases from V and 4 bases from J, with 8 bases between. Per the germline V gene, CDR1 is SQVTM and CDR2 is ANQGSEA. The CDR3 extends over 12 amino acids. CDR3 sequence: CSVGGGNQPQHF. The CDR3 nucleotides are TGCAGCGTTGGGGGGGGAAATCAGCCCCAGCATTTT.

In its sample, this clonotype was seen many times. V and J are TRBV27 and TRBJ2-7, with no clear D. Germline V lookup: CDR1 MNHEY, CDR2 SMNVEV (reference sequence). V was shortened by 0 bases and J by 6 bases, with 12 bases between the two germline ends. This CDR3 comprises 14 residues. Here the CDR3 reads CASSLSASATEQYF. CDR3 DNA sequence: TGTGCCAGCAGTTTATCGGCCTCGGCTACCGAGCAGTACTTC.

This clonotype was counted at least ten times. The gene calls are TRBV12-3 or TRBV12-4 and TRBJ2-1; D gene unclear. V lost 7 bases and J 2 bases, leaving 9 bases between the germline ends. The CDR3 covers 13 residues. The DNA for the CDR3 is TGTGCCAGCACCTCCGGCACCTACAATGAGCAGTTCTTC. This gives the protein CASTSGTYNEQFF.

This clonotype was recorded at least ten times. The CDR3 reads CSASGTGGTEQFF. Written as DNA, the CDR3 is TGCAGTGCTAGTGGGACAGGGGGCACTGAGCAGTTCTTC. The V gene is TRBV20-1, the J gene TRBJ2-1; TRBD1 aligns across 12 bases. CDR3 length equals 13 residues. With 3 bases clipped from V and 9 bases from J, the junction kept 3 bases outside the gene matches. Looked up from germline, CDR1 is DFQATT and CDR2 is SNEGSKA (reference sequence).

The rearrangement joins TRBV9 to TRBJ2-6; D remains unclear. The V end lost 8 bases, the J end lost 4 bases, and 7 bases lay between the germline ends. This CDR3 contains 12 residues. Germline V lookup: CDR1 SGDLS, CDR2 YYNGEE. Written as DNA, the CDR3 is TGTGCCAGTGGGCTCGGGGCCAACGTCCTGACTTTC. It specifies CASGLGANVLTF.

This clonotype was seen at least ten times. The V call is TRBV27, the J call TRBJ2-2, with D perhaps matching TRBD2 (6 bases). The CDR3 spans 16 residues. V was shortened by 5 bases and J by 1 base, with 14 bases between the two germline ends. The V gene's germline CDR1 is MNHEY and CDR2 SMNVEV (reference sequence). This CDR3 is CASSEIADVNTGELFF. The CDR3 coding sequence is TGTGCCAGCAGTGAGATAGCGGACGTGAACACCGGGGAGCTGTTTTTT.

This clonotype was picked up many times. The rearrangement links TRBV29-1 to TRBJ2-3, with unresolved D. The germline gives CDR1 SQVTM, CDR2 ANQGSEA. The length of the CDR3 is 16 residues. The germline V and J ends were trimmed by 4 bases and 2 bases, with 19 bases remaining between them. This chain's CDR3 is CSVGSAAEASTDTQYF. DNA for the CDR3: TGCAGCGTTGGCTCGGCAGCTGAGGCTTCCACAGATACGCAGTATTTT.

This clonotype has ten or more counts. The gene calls are TRBV11-2 and TRBJ1-1; D remains ambiguous. Germline loops: CDR1 SGHAT, CDR2 FQNNGV. The CDR3 totals 18 residues. The ends were cut back, 1 base at V and 3 bases at J, with 21 bases in the middle. The DNA of the CDR3 is TGTGCCAGCAGCTTAGTTGCTGTTTTACGGGGTGAGGACACTGAAGCTTTCTTT. As protein: CASSLVAVLRGEDTEAFF.

The rearrangement links TRBV5-4 to TRBJ2-3; D ambiguous. CDR3 length: 16 amino acids. The germline gives CDR1 SGHNT, CDR2 YYREEE (reference sequence). Trimming took 0 bases from V and 0 from J, leaving 11 bases between them. The CDR3 here is CASSLGSATSTDTQYF. Written as DNA, the CDR3 is TGTGCCAGCAGCTTGGGAAGCGCTACTAGCACAGATACGCAGTATTTT.

This clonotype was found many times. The genes are TRBV20-1 and TRBJ1-1; D remains ambiguous. CDR1 is DFQATT and CDR2 is SNEGSKA in the germline V gene (reference sequence). The CDR3 has 13 amino acids. V gave up 5 bases and J gave up 10 bases, with 20 bases separating them. The CDR3, as DNA: TGCAGTGCTCCCGACGGGCCTGACGGTGGAGCTTTCTTT. Translating it yields CSAPDGPDGGAFF.

This clonotype appeared many times. CDR3 in amino acids: CASSFRSYLGQDSYEQYF. CDR3 in DNA: TGTGCCAGCAGTTTCCGATCGTATTTGGGACAGGACTCCTACGAGCAGTACTTC. The chain carries TRBV12-3 or TRBV12-4 and TRBJ2-7; 8 bases are shared with TRBD1. After removal of 3 bases from V and 0 bases from J, the junction contained 13 bases not matched to a gene. The CDR3 is 18 amino acids.

This clonotype was counted ten times or more. This rearrangement joins TRBV12-3 or TRBV12-4 to TRBJ1-1; TRBD1 matches at 9 bases. This CDR3 contains 15 residues. V gave up 5 bases and J gave up 4 bases; unmatched junction bases: 8. The CDR3 here is CASSLTGGSGTEAFF. The CDR3 bases are TGTGCCAGCAGTCTGACAGGGGGGAGTGGCACTGAAGCTTTCTTT.

This clonotype came up once. The rearrangement uses TRBV6-2 or TRBV6-3 and TRBJ2-2; 11 bases are a match to TRBD2. Unmatched junction bases numbered 7, after V lost 6 bases and J lost 7 bases. CDR3 length: 15 amino acids. In germline, CDR1 is MNHEY, CDR2 SVGEGT. The CDR3 bases are TGTGCCAGCAGCTATAGCGGGGGGGCCGTCGGGGAGCTGTTTTTT. Translated: CASSYSGGAVGELFF.

The V gene is TRBV11-3, the J gene TRBJ2-1; D not resolved. Germline V lookup: CDR1 SGHNT, CDR2 YENEEA. With 1 base removed from V and 0 bases from J, the gap between germline ends came to 10 bases. This CDR3 contains 16 residues. DNA for the CDR3: TGTGCCAGCAGCTTAGGACCCCTCGGCTCCTACAATGAGCAGTTCTTC. Translated, it gives CASSLGPLGSYNEQFF.

This clonotype has ten or more counts. The CDR3 region has the DNA TGTGCCAGCAGTCCAGTGGGGACAGGGAAGGGTTCACCCCTCCACTTT. It translates to CASSPVGTGKGSPLHF. The chain recombines TRBV6-5 with TRBJ1-6; TRBD1 aligns across 9 bases. V was clipped by 5 bases and J by 9 bases; unmatched bases: 11. The CDR3 loop spans 16 amino acids. The germline V gene has CDR1 MNHEY and CDR2 SVGAGI.

This clonotype appeared many times. The chain combines TRBV30 with TRBJ1-2; 8 bases align to TRBD1. CDR1 and CDR2 from the germline V gene are GTSNPN and SVGIG (reference sequence). J was trimmed by 7 bases and V by 4 bases; bases with no gene match: 8. The CDR3 extends over 13 amino acids. The CDR3 is CAWKRDRPGGYTF. The CDR3 DNA reads TGTGCCTGGAAAAGGGACAGGCCAGGTGGCTACACCTTC.

Ten or more counts support this clonotype. The J gene is TRBJ2-5, the V gene TRBV28, with 9 nucleotides matching TRBD1. Unmatched junction bases numbered 9, after V lost 5 bases and J lost 5 bases. Per germline, CDR1 MDHEN and CDR2 SYDVKM. This CDR3 has 15 amino acids. The CDR3 reads CASSTGDRDSETQYF. The CDR3 DNA follows: TGTGCCAGCAGTACTGGGGACAGGGATTCGGAGACCCAGTACTTC.

This rearrangement joins TRBV6-2 or TRBV6-3 to TRBJ1-2, with TRBD1 identical over 10 bases. The V and J ends lost 8 bases and 7 bases, in that order; junction bases with no gene match: 7. The CDR3 sequence is 13 residues long. Per germline, CDR1 MNHEY and CDR2 SVGEGT. CDR3 DNA sequence: TGTGCCAGCGGCGACAGGGGGCGCGGTGGCTACACCTTC. Amino acids: CASGDRGRGGYTF.

This clonotype was picked up many times. The genes are TRBV5-1 and TRBJ2-1, with 8 positions matching TRBD2. Germline-derived CDR1 and CDR2 are SGHRS and YFSETQ. V was pared by 4 bases and J by 6 bases, with 6 bases of the junction left unmatched. This CDR3 is built from 14 residues. For the CDR3, the DNA is TGCGCCAGCAGCACGGGACTAGTTTTCAATGAGCAGTTCTTC. It is translated as CASSTGLVFNEQFF.

A few counts support this clonotype. This chain connects TRBV12-3 or TRBV12-4 to TRBJ2-1; 15 nucleotides align to TRBD2. V dropped 4 bases and J dropped 7; count of bases not matched to a gene: 11. The CDR3 totals 18 residues. The CDR3 sequence: CASSSGTSGGPTFNEQFF. DNA of the CDR3: TGTGCCAGCAGTTCCGGGACTAGCGGGGGGCCTACCTTTAATGAGCAGTTCTTC.

J is TRBJ1-5 and V is TRBV27, with D perhaps matching TRBD1 (6 bases). The CDR3 runs 14 residues. Germline assignment: CDR1 MNHEY and CDR2 SMNVEV (reference sequence). The V end was cut by 7 bases, the J end by 6 bases, with 16 bases between. The CDR3 nucleotides are TGTGCCAGCAACCCCAGGGGAGAGGGTCAGCCCCAGCATTTT. It encodes CASNPRGEGQPQHF.

This clonotype has ten or more counts. The chain is built from TRBV20-1 and TRBJ1-6, with a tentative D call TRBD1 (6 bases). This CDR3 contains 16 residues. Germline CDR1 DFQATT, CDR2 SNEGSKA (reference sequence). The ends were cut back, 5 bases at V and 6 bases at J, with 20 bases in the middle. As DNA, the CDR3 is TGCAGTGCTCTACCAACCGGGACACTCCGTAATTCACCCCTCCACTTT. This sequence encodes CSALPTGTLRNSPLHF.

This clonotype came up many times. This sequence joins TRBV12-3 or TRBV12-4 and TRBJ2-6, with unresolved D. Trimming stripped 7 bases from V and 0 bases from J, with 7 bases between. CDR3 length: 14 residues. DNA of the CDR3: TGTGCCAGCAACCCTTACTCTGGGGCCAACGTCCTGACTTTC. This codes for CASNPYSGANVLTF.

This clonotype was found many times. The genes are TRBV4-1 and TRBJ1-1; 8 nucleotides match TRBD1. The CDR3 covers 15 residues. Germline trimming cut 1 base from V and 5 bases from J; bases unmatched to any gene: 6. CDR1 is MGHRA, CDR2 YSYEKL, per germline. The CDR3 protein is CASSQAGQGRTEAFF. The CDR3 coding sequence is TGCGCCAGCAGCCAAGCAGGACAGGGCCGGACTGAAGCTTTCTTT.

The chain joins TRBV10-3 to TRBJ1-5; 8 bases map to TRBD1. This CDR3 has 14 amino acids. The germline V gene encodes CDR1 ENHRY and CDR2 SYGVKD. Trimming removed 6 bases from V and 6 bases from J; junction bases left unmatched: 7. In DNA form, the CDR3 reads TGTGCCATCAGCTTGACAGGGGAAGGTCAGCCCCAGCATTTT. It specifies CAISLTGEGQPQHF.

This clonotype was seen repeatedly, ten times or more. The V call is TRBV20-1, the J call TRBJ2-5; D is possibly TRBD2 (6 bases). The CDR3 consists of 16 residues. The germline gives CDR1 DFQATT, CDR2 SNEGSKA (reference sequence). The V end was cut by 0 bases, the J end by 2 bases, with 16 bases between. CDR3: CSARDLPFGGQETQYF. Written as DNA, the CDR3 is TGCAGTGCTAGAGATCTCCCCTTTGGGGGGCAAGAGACCCAGTACTTC.